The source of this TCR beta chain is a study of cytomegalovirus exposure and HLA in healthy donors. This clone was seen only once. The PCR was carried out with 60 Vbeta primers and 13 Jbeta primers. Some clones are missing from TCRdb's copy, which holds only in-frame ones; the method was immunoSEQ multiplex PCR. Altogether 200,000 or so clones are present, 70% to 80% being singletons, with the ten largest covering approximately 0.39%. Germline trimming cut 3 bases from V and 6 bases from J; bases unmatched to any gene: 7. CDR3 size: 15 residues. The germline V gene encodes CDR1 LNHNV and CDR2 YYDKDF (reference sequence).

The receptor comes from a male donor in good health and CMV-seropositive. Material for sequencing was PBMCs. This chain connects TRBV15 to TRBJ1-2, with TRBD1 matching 10 bases. CDR3 in amino acids: CATSSLRQGADGYTF. In nucleotides, the CDR3 is TGTGCCACCAGCAGCCTTCGACAGGGGGCAGATGGCTACACCTTC. Together with reference TRBV15 and TRBJ1-2, the CDR3 gives the full variable domain: DAMVIQNPRYQVTQFGKPVTLSCSQTLNHNVMYWYQQKSSQAPKLLFHYYDKDFNNEADTPDNFQSRRPNTSFCFLDIRSPGLGDTAMYLCATSSLRQGADGYTFGSGTRLTVV.